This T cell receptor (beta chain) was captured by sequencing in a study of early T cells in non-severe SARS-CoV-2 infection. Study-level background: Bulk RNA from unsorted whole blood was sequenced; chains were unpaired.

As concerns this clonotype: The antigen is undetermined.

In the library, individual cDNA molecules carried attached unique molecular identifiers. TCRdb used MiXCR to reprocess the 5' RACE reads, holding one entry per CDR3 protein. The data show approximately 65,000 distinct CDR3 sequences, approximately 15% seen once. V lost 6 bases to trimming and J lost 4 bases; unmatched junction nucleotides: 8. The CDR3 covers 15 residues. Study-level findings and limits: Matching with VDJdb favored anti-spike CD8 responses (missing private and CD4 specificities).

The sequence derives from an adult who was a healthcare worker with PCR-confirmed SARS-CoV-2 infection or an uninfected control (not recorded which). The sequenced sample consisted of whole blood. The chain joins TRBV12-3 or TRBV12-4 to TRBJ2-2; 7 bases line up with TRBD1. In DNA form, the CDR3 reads TGTGCCAGCAGGGGCAGACAGGGCAGCACCGGGGAGCTGTTTTTT. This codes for CASRGRQGSTGELFF.